The clone carrying this TCR beta chain has a count of ten or more. Its antigen is not identified. The record originates from a study of T-cell memory formation after mild COVID-19. As for the study in general: TCR clusters showed largely donor specificity.

UMIs and sample barcodes were carried by the TCR alpha and TCR beta cDNA libraries that 5'RACE produced using constant-segment primers. Via MiXCR, TCRdb re-called the 5' RACE reads, giving one row per CDR3 protein. The sample contains 65,000 to 95,000 distinct CDR3 sequences, roughly 13% of which appear only once. The study, taken as a whole, reports: Most CD4+ clones that shrank were in CM and EM, while CD8+ ones turned up in EMRA. Pre-infection memory already had some responding clones, implying cross-reactive memory joined.

Per the germline V gene, CDR1 is MNHEY and CDR2 is SMNVEV (reference sequence). CDR3 length: 13 residues. V gave up 8 bases and J gave up 2 bases, with 13 bases separating them. The sequence came from a man aged 18 to 30 who had mild COVID-19 (a few samples of this study predate the infection). Cell type and time point are not known. The sequenced sample was PBMCs or a T cell subset sorted from them (not recorded which). The chain is built from TRBV27 and TRBJ2-7, with D perhaps being TRBD1 or TRBD2 (6 bases each). This CDR3 reads CASGFGGPYEQYF. The CDR3 bases are TGTGCCAGCGGGTTCGGGGGCCCCTACGAGCAGTACTTC.